Reported below is one TCR beta chain. Its antigen target is currently unknown. It has no much larger one-base neighbor in the sample; base qualities were not kept. Libraries were prepared through the immunoSEQ multiplex PCR assay. The multiplex PCR relied on a mix of 60 forward primers for TCR Vbeta segments and 13 reverse primers for TCR Jbeta segments. A multiplex PCR assay on genomic DNA amplified the CDR3 region of rearranged TCR beta genes. On the Illumina HiSeq System, the amplified TCR beta libraries were sequenced as 87-base-pair reads. In the source study's methods: A later analysis tallied around 80 million unique TCR beta chains across the approximately 670 repertoires, and about 10 million of those chains were shared by two or more donors. Raw reads were error-corrected and collapsed into unique sequences by a nearest-neighbor algorithm in which closely related sequences were merged to remove PCR and sequencing errors. V, D and J gene segments were assigned by aligning CDR3 sequences to IMGT reference sequences. For a sequence to be retained, at least a six-nucleotide match to both a V gene segment and a J gene segment was required. A rearrangement counted as productive if the CDR3 had no stop codons and remained in frame with V and J, and every other rearrangement counted as non-productive. Following IMGT convention, CDR3 was defined as the stretch from the second conserved V-encoded cysteine to the conserved J-encoded phenylalanine. The earlier analysis of 450 to 750 of the donors excluded any sequence lacking an unambiguous match to a single V gene segment. An earlier analysis of just under 600 of the donors called V segments functional above 56.7% productive rearrangements and segregating when the between-donor standard deviation exceeded 5%. A statistical classification framework was built for diagnosing cytomegalovirus status from the catalog of TCR beta chain sequences. A later analysis assigned V and J genes by comparing TCR nucleotide sequences with IMGT/GENE-DB human TR gene sequences. A later analysis assigned CDR3 sequences and most-parsimonious VDJ recombination scenarios with the TCRdist pipeline. In a later analysis, every TCR beta chain was defined by the combination of its CDR3 amino acid sequence and its V-gene family, and reads without a unique V-gene family were dropped. A later analysis removed several hundred highly shared, low-generation-probability nucleotide sequences to deal with suspected cross-contamination and a sequencing artifact. A later analysis calculated a clonal expansion index for each public chain from normalized within-repertoire ranks of inferred template counts. Generation probabilities in a later analysis came from a VDJ recombination model fitted to out-of-frame rearrangements, and those results were checked against IGoR. In a later analysis, TCR-TCR, TCR-HLA and TCR-CMV co-occurrence was scored with hypergeometric tests, and a repertoire-size bias correction was applied to TCR pairs. A later analysis estimated false discovery rates by permuting HLA or CMV assignments 20 times. In a later analysis, co-occurring TCRs were grouped using DBSCAN, with TCRdist sequence similarity added in when clustering inside HLA-allele-positive subsets. Co-occurrence clustering excluded repertoires with fewer than 30,000 or more than 120,000 public chains, plus five with anomalous nucleotide sharing. Sourced from immuneACCESS, this table was stored by TCRdb with only in-frame sequences that have V and J called. A share of the clones is absent; for the studies checked, an unresolved V gene accounts for under half, and the remainder has no known explanation. That table gives V, J and clone size, and the DNA gave D and trimming. The sample table shows 110,000 to 150,000 clones, and around three quarters are seen once. The ten largest clones represent about 2.2% of the sample.

The cohort consisted of some 670 healthy bone marrow donors. All cohort members were sampled while nominally healthy, although unrecorded immune exposures were likely present. The donor was CMV seronegative and was included in the group of over 300 seronegative cohort members. A peripheral blood sample was collected from each donor, and TCR beta sequencing was performed on peripheral blood mononuclear cells. The Qiagen DNeasy Blood Extraction Kit was used to extract genomic DNA from the blood cell samples. The data originate from a study of cytomegalovirus exposure and HLA in healthy donors (dated by TCRdb to the late 2010s). At the level of the whole study: An earlier analysis of 587 of the donors reported 250 to 300 Gb of sequence data and 117 million unique TCR beta sequences obtained from about 179 million T cells. HLA typing included class I and class II loci at four-digit resolution. An earlier analysis of approximately 500 of the donors applied high-throughput TCR beta sequencing to assess whether each TCR beta V gene segment acted as functional or pseudogenic. A later genetic analysis took genome-wide SNP genotypes for about 65% of the roughly 670 donors and used that subset as a discovery cohort. Typing coverage varied by locus: roughly 629-640 donors for A, B, C, DRB1 and DQB1; roughly 520 for DQA1; nearly 610 for DPA1; under 490 for DPB1. The aim of the study was to test whether cataloging public T cell receptors could identify signatures of past pathogen exposure. Of the 300 to 450 genotyped donors, 65% to 90% were placed in the genetic ancestry cluster associated with self-reported Caucasian donors. Five DR-DQ haplotypes were handled as single units for association and clustering, since linkage in the cohort was strong. The T cell repertoires of under 750 subjects were profiled by immunosequencing and related to cytomegalovirus serostatus. Rather than using new phenotypic data, the later analysis identified candidate immune exposures from TCR beta sequences and from how often those sequences occurred across donors. To predict cytomegalovirus infection status, the study combined high-throughput TCR immunosequencing, statistical association of individual TCRs with disease status, and machine learning. Donor age, sex, ethnicity and CMV serostatus were compiled alongside the repertoire data. All discovery cohort repertoires had been generated using a single sequencing platform. Among around 400 genotyped donors of the cohort, an average of approximately 220,000 unique TCR beta nucleotide sequences was sequenced per donor, of which 15% to 20% were non-productive. To study patterns of TCR occurrence, a later analysis re-analyzed previously published TCR beta repertoires from 550 to 800 donors and added high-resolution HLA genotyping. A separate validation cohort of about 110 different subjects was used in addition to the 666-subject first cohort. About 320 gigabases of sequencing data and approximately 93 million unique TCR sequences were included in an early release covering over 600 HLA-typed donors.

From its cysteine to its phenylalanine, the CDR3 spans 13 amino acids. The kept DNA is CDR3 alone, 39 bases in frame from the first base. The V and J ends are trimmed by 7 bases and 4 bases, leaving 13 bases between them. CDR1 and CDR2 are drawn from the germline V gene: MNHEY, SVGAGI. The paper as a whole reports these results and caveats: Most TCR sequences were seen in very few donors, while some public TCRs were found in many individuals. Sequencing depth was assumed to be roughly uniform across donors in the presence/absence analyses, though that assumption may not hold. In vitro tests confirmed that a few of the cytomegalovirus-associated TCR beta chains recognize cytomegalovirus antigens. The earlier analysis of 450 to 700 of the donors excluded approximately 17 rarely observed V segments, including chromosome 9 orphons, because counts were too low. In this cohort, only TCR beta chains were sequenced, and detectable features were limited by the absence of alpha or paired-chain data. Correlated functional status among segregating V segments might reflect linkage disequilibrium, but an unknown experimental factor could not be ruled out. When HLA alleles, especially DR and DQ, strongly co-occurred, attributing TCR associations to individual alleles was difficult. The only immune exposure information available for the cohort was CMV serostatus. According to a later analysis, most CMV-associated TCR beta chains appeared to be HLA-restricted, and the HLA associations seemed to be driven largely by CMV exposure. A further reported finding was that TCR beta sequences accurately predicted the HLA-A and HLA-B alleles for most subjects in the first cohort. Because HLA typing was unavailable for some donors at each locus, only the typed subset was used in association tests. It was suggested by the authors that the approach could potentially be generalized to other disease states and immunological phenotypes. The classifier was reported to diagnose cytomegalovirus status with high specificity and sensitivity in both the original and validation cohorts. In a later analysis, TCR association rates were found to vary across HLA loci, with the most associated TCRs seen for DRB1 alleles and the fewest for HLA-C alleles. In a later analysis, HLA-associated TCR beta chains were found to be more clonally expanded and to have lower generation probabilities than equally common non-associated chains. In a later genetic analysis, fewer N-insertions in productive TCRs were reported among donors in an Asian-associated ancestry cluster than the 666-donor mean. A cluster of highly shared sequence variants was judged likely to be a technical artifact of the sequencing pipeline. An association between a missense DCLRE1C variant and V-gene and J-gene trimming of TCR beta chains was found in a later genetic analysis and replicated in an independent cohort. The study listed 150 to 200 TCR beta chains as associated with cytomegalovirus. According to a later analysis, parvovirus B19, influenza, CMV and Epstein-Barr virus appeared linked to several top co-occurrence clusters. At a false discovery rate of 0.05, a later analysis linked 16,951 TCR beta sequences to specific HLA alleles. In an earlier analysis of fewer than 700 of the donors, most TCR beta V segments appeared in productive rearrangements about 90% or about 30% of the time, broadly matching IMGT annotations. The 87-base-pair reads could not distinguish some IMGT-functional V segments, including TRBV6-2 and TRBV6-3, so those segments were excluded.

The sequenced material came from PBMCs. Rearrangement joined TRBV6-5 to TRBJ1-2; the D gene cannot be named for sure. The receptor comes from a young man in good health and CMV-seronegative. CDR3 region: CASTSQRSYGYTF. The nucleotide sequence is given as TGTGCCAGCACCTCACAGAGAAGCTATGGCTACACCTTC.